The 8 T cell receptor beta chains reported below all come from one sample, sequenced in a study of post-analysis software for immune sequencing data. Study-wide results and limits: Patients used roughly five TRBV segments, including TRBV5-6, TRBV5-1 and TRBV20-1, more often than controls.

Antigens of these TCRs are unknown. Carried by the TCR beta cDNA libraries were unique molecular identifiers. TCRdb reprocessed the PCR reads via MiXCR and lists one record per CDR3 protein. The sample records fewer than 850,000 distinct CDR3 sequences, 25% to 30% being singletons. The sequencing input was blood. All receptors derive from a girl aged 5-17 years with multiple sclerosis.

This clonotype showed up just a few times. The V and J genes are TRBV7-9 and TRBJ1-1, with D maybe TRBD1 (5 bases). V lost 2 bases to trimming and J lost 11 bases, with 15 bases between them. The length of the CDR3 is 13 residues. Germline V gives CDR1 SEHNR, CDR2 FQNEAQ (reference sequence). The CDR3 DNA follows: TGTGCCAGCAGCTTACGGTGGGACGGGGATGCTTTCTTT. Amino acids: CASSLRWDGDAFF.

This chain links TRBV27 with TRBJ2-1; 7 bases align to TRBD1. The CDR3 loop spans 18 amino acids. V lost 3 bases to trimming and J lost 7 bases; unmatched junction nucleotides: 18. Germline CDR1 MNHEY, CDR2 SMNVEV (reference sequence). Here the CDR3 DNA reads TGTGCCAGCAGTTTTAGGGATAGGACAGGACCTCAATGGAATGAGCAGTTCTTC. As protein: CASSFRDRTGPQWNEQFF.

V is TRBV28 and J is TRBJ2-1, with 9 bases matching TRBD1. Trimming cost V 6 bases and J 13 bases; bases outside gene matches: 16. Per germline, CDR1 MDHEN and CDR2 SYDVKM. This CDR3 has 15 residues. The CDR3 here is CASRGQGREGETQFF. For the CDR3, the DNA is TGTGCCAGCAGGGGACAGGGCCGAGAGGGAGAGACCCAGTTCTTC.

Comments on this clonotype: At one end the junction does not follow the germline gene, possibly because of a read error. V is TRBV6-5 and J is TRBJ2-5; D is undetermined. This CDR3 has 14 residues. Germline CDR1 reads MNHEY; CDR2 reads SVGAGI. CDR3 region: CTSSYSYVQETQYF. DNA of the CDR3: TGTACCAGCAGTTACTCCTACGTCCAAGAGACCCAGTACTTC.

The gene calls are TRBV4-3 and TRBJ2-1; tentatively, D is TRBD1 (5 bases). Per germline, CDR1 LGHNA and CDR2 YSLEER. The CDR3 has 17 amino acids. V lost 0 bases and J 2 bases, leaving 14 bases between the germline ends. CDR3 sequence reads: CASSQDERGRAYNEQFF. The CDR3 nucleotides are TGCGCCAGCAGCCAAGATGAAAGGGGCAGGGCCTACAATGAGCAGTTCTTC.

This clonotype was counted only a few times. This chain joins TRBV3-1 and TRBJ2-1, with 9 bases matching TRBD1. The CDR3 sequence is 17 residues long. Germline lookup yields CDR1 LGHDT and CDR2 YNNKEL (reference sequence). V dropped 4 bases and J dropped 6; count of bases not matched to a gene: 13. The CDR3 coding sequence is TGTGCCAGCAGCCCGAGATTTGACAGGGGGTCGGTCAATGAGCAGTTCTTC. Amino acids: CASSPRFDRGSVNEQFF.

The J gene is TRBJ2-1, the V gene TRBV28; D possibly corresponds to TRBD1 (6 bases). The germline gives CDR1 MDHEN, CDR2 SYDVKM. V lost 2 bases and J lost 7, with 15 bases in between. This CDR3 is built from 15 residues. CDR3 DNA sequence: TGTGCCAGCAGTTTAAGAACAGGGCGAAAGAATGAGCAGTTCTTC. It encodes CASSLRTGRKNEQFF.

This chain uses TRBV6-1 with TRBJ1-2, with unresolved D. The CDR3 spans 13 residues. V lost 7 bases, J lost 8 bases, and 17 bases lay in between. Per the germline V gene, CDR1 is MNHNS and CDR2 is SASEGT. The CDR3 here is CASTEGGRSGYTF. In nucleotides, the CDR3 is TGTGCCAGCACTGAGGGTGGGCGGAGCGGCTACACCTTC.